This T cell receptor (beta chain) is drawn from a study of blood T cell repertoires in COVID-19. Background on the study: Sample material is recorded as cDNA or gDNA derived from T cells, B-cell-depleted T cells, or PBMCs.

This CDR3 is 15 amino acids long. Trimming shortened V by 0 bases and J by 2 bases, and 11 bases separated the two germline ends. The germline V gene has CDR1 SGHRS and CDR2 YFSETQ. Patients at the Seattle site were enrolled during active infection and followed longitudinally. This clone was found once. Assay: immunoSEQ multiplex PCR; the TCRdb copy retains only in-frame clones and omits some. The sample yields about 300,000 clones, over 80% seen once. The TCR comes from a woman between 45 and 60 years old with COVID-19, enrolled during active disease. J is TRBJ2-5 and V is TRBV5-1; D is possibly TRBD2 (6 bases). The sequencing input was peripheral blood. The CDR3 sequence: CASSLALAPQETQYF. The CDR3 coding sequence is TGCGCCAGCAGCTTGGCGCTAGCGCCTCAAGAGACCCAGTACTTC.